The 14 T cell receptor beta chains below were found in one sample sequenced in a study of circulating and synovial CD4+ cells in juvenile arthritis. The table came from immunoSEQ multiplex PCR; TCRdb's copy has only in-frame clones and leaves some out. The sample lists 1,500 to 2,000 clones; about 96% were seen once. The sequencing sample was made of CD4+ T cells from synovial fluid. All receptors derive from a human donor with juvenile idiopathic arthritis.

A single count supports this clone. The chain combines TRBV5-1 with TRBJ1-4, with unresolved D. Per the germline V gene, CDR1 is SGHRS and CDR2 is YFSETQ. CDR3 length: 16 residues. Trimming removed 0 bases at V and 8 bases at J, with 17 bases between. The CDR3 loop is CASSLAVGGSGEKLFF. DNA of the CDR3: TGCGCCAGCAGCTTGGCCGTTGGAGGGAGTGGGGAAAAACTGTTTTTT.

The V call is TRBV19, the J call TRBJ2-1, with 9 bases that match TRBD2. CDR1 is LNHDA and CDR2 is SQIVND in the germline V gene (reference sequence). Trimming removed 3 bases from V and 8 bases from J; junction bases left unmatched: 14. This CDR3 spans 17 amino acids. The CDR3, as DNA: TGTGCCAGTAGTATTCCCCGGCGCAGCGGGAGGACCCATGAGCAGTTCTTC. Encoded protein: CASSIPRRSGRTHEQFF.

The gene calls are TRBV27 and TRBJ1-6, with TRBD1 matching over 11 bases. The CDR3 runs to 14 residues. The V segment lost 4 bases and the J segment 10 bases; nucleotides outside the gene matches: 3. CDR1 and CDR2 (germline): MNHEY, SMNVEV (reference sequence). CDR3 DNA sequence: TGTGCCAGCAGTTCGGACAGGGGGCAGTCACCCCTCCACTTT. It specifies CASSSDRGQSPLHF.

The rearrangement uses TRBV9 and TRBJ2-3; 8 positions agree with TRBD1. CDR1 and CDR2 (germline): SGDLS, YYNGEE. With 7 bases clipped from V and 2 bases from J, the junction kept 12 bases outside the gene matches. This CDR3 spans 16 amino acids. CDR3 sequence reads: CASLRGPGQATDTQYF. CDR3 nucleotide sequence: TGTGCCAGCCTTCGAGGCCCGGGACAGGCCACAGATACGCAGTATTTT.

The CDR3 DNA reads as TGTGCCAGCAGTTCTCCCGGGACAGGACATTACAATGAGCAGTTCTTC. This gives the protein CASSSPGTGHYNEQFF. V is TRBV28 and J is TRBJ2-1; 8 bases align to TRBD1. V lost 4 bases, J lost 4 bases, and 9 bases stayed unmatched. The CDR3 sequence is 16 residues long. Per the germline V gene, CDR1 is MDHEN and CDR2 is SYDVKM.

This clone was counted once. The J gene is TRBJ2-7, the V gene TRBV6-5, with D uncertain. This CDR3 is 14 amino acids long. V lost 4 bases to trimming and J lost 2 bases, with 12 bases between them. Germline lookup yields CDR1 MNHEY and CDR2 SVGAGI. The CDR3 spells CASSSPGGAYEQYF. CDR3 DNA sequence: TGTGCCAGCAGTTCCCCTGGCGGTGCCTACGAGCAGTACTTC.

This clone was counted once. The rearrangement joins TRBV6-1 to TRBJ2-1, with 9 bases matching TRBD2. Per germline, CDR1 MNHNS and CDR2 SASEGT. The CDR3 covers 15 residues. The junction had 7 bases not matched to a gene; V was cut back by 4 bases and J by 6 bases. This chain's CDR3 is CASSVFASGINEQFF. As DNA, the CDR3 is TGTGCCAGCAGTGTTTTTGCTAGCGGGATCAATGAGCAGTTCTTC.

The genes are TRBV15 and TRBJ2-7; D unresolved. The germline gives CDR1 LNHNV, CDR2 YYDKDF (reference sequence). The length of the CDR3 is 14 residues. V was clipped by 0 bases and J by 3 bases, with 9 bases between them. The CDR3 sequence: CATSREAGRYEQYF. The CDR3 coding sequence is TGTGCCACCAGCAGAGAAGCAGGCCGCTACGAGCAGTACTTC.

This clone was seen a single time. Other DNA sequences in the same sample also yield this CDR3. The V call is TRBV11-2, the J call TRBJ2-1; no firm D call. Germline V gene sequence: CDR1 SGHAT, CDR2 FQNNGV. V gave up 5 bases and J gave up 7 bases, with 6 bases separating them. CDR3 length: 11 amino acids. CDR3 amino acids: CASSPLNEQFF. The CDR3 bases are TGTGCCAGCAGCCCCCTGAATGAGCAGTTCTTC.

The chain carries TRBV19 and TRBJ1-1, with 11 positions matching TRBD1. CDR3 size: 18 residues. Germline trimming cut 7 bases from V and 9 bases from J; bases unmatched to any gene: 22. Germline V gene lookup returns CDR1 LNHDA and CDR2 SQIVND (reference sequence). Written as DNA, the CDR3 is TGTGCCAGTACTGAACTGGGACAGGGGGGGGCCCACCGATCCCAAGCTTTCTTT. It specifies CASTELGQGGAHRSQAFF.

The chain employs TRBV5-4 and TRBJ1-1; a weak D match, TRBD1 (5 bases). V shed 4 bases and J shed 0 bases, with 19 bases lying between them. There are 17 residues in the CDR3. Germline V gene data show CDR1 as SGHNT and CDR2 as YYREEE (reference sequence). DNA of the CDR3: TGTGCCAGCAGCCCACCACCCGGGGGACCCATGAACACTGAAGCTTTCTTT. It translates to CASSPPPGGPMNTEAFF.

V is TRBV5-4 and J is TRBJ2-7, with 8 bases fitting TRBD2. This CDR3 spans 17 amino acids. CDR1 is SGHNT and CDR2 is YYREEE in the germline V gene (reference sequence). The V segment lost 0 bases and the J segment 1 base; nucleotides outside the gene matches: 9. This CDR3 reads CASSLGRGLVGSYEQYF. DNA of the CDR3: TGTGCCAGCAGCTTGGGTCGGGGACTAGTCGGATCCTACGAGCAGTACTTC.

The rearrangement links TRBV7-6 to TRBJ2-3; possibly TRBD2 for D (6 bases). This CDR3 contains 15 residues. V shed 0 bases and J shed 6 bases, with 13 bases lying between them. In germline, CDR1 is SGHVS, CDR2 FNYEAQ. CDR3 DNA: TGTGCCAGCAGCTTAGCCCGGAGGGCTGGGGATACGCAGTATTTT. Its protein product is CASSLARRAGDTQYF.

V is TRBV7-2 and J is TRBJ2-5; a possible D gene is TRBD2 (5 bases). The J call may be faulty, since TRBJ2-7 better matches the DNA end. Germline CDR1 reads SGHTA; CDR2 reads FQGNSA. This CDR3 spans 14 amino acids. CDR3 sequence (DNA): TGTGCCAGCAGCGGCAGACTACCAGTCTACGAGCAGTACTTC. Residues: CASSGRLPVYEQYF.